One and the same sample provided the 30 T cell receptor beta chains below, sequenced in a study of blood T cells in healthy people across ages. PCR was performed a second time for about 6 to 12 cycles using a sample-barcoded 5' primer and a J-beta primer mix. TCRdb reanalysed the 5' RACE reads using MiXCR and keeps one entry per CDR3 protein. Among about 760,000 distinct CDR3 sequences listed, around three fifths were seen once. Sequenced input: blood. The receptors here all came from a man in his forties in good health.

This clonotype was detected a few times. The J gene is TRBJ2-4, the V gene TRBV4-3; 9 bases fit TRBD2. J gave up 7 bases and V 0 bases, and 4 bases lay outside the gene matches. The germline V gene encodes CDR1 LGHNA and CDR2 YSLEER. This CDR3 is 15 amino acids long. CDR3 bases: TGCGCCAGCAGCCAAGAATTCGCGGGAGGGAACATTCAGTACTTC. It specifies CASSQEFAGGNIQYF.

This clonotype was counted ten times or more. The chain uses TRBV20-1 and TRBJ1-2; D possibly corresponds to TRBD1 (5 bases). Germline-derived CDR1 and CDR2 are DFQATT and SNEGSKA (reference sequence). The V end lost 7 bases, the J end lost 0 bases, and 12 bases lay between the germline ends. The CDR3 is 13 amino acids. CDR3 sequence reads: CSGGDGSNYGYTF. In nucleotides, the CDR3 is TGCAGTGGCGGGGACGGGTCTAACTATGGCTACACCTTC.

The CDR3 loop reads CASSSRLAGGPDEQFF. The CDR3 DNA follows: TGTGCCAGCAGCTCCCGACTAGCGGGAGGGCCCGATGAGCAGTTCTTC. The V and J genes are TRBV7-8 and TRBJ2-1; 14 bases align to TRBD2. The germline gives CDR1 SGHVS, CDR2 FQNEAQ. The CDR3 has 16 amino acids. J gave up 8 bases and V 4 bases, and 7 bases lay outside the gene matches.

The J gene is TRBJ1-1, the V gene TRBV5-1, with D uncertain. The CDR3 is made up of 14 amino acids. V lost 0 bases and J 1 base, leaving 7 bases between the germline ends. Germline CDR1 and CDR2: SGHRS and YFSETQ. The CDR3 sequence: CASSLVKRNTEAFF. CDR3 sequence (DNA): TGCGCCAGCAGCTTGGTGAAGCGGAACACTGAAGCTTTCTTT.

V is TRBV5-1 and J is TRBJ2-1, with 16 bases lining up with TRBD2. The CDR3 has 18 amino acids. CDR1 and CDR2 from the germline V gene are SGHRS and YFSETQ. V trimming: 1 base; J trimming: 6 bases; junction bases outside the gene matches: 7. The CDR3 region has the DNA TGCGCCAGCAGCTTGCCTGGGACTAGCGGGAGGGCCATCAATGAGCAGTTCTTC. It specifies CASSLPGTSGRAINEQFF.

In this sample, this clonotype turned up once. The chain employs TRBV29-1 and TRBJ2-3; D is undetermined. This CDR3 is 13 amino acids long. Trimming removed 7 bases at V and 1 base at J, with 12 bases between. Germline CDR1 is SQVTM and CDR2 is ANQGSEA. The CDR3 bases are TGCAGCGGATCAAACCCCGGCACAGATACGCAGTATTTT. Amino acids: CSGSNPGTDTQYF.

The chain carries TRBV15 and TRBJ2-3; D is uncertain. The V end lost 3 bases, the J end lost 8 bases, and 15 bases lay between the germline ends. This CDR3 has 14 amino acids. Per the germline V gene, CDR1 is LNHNV and CDR2 is YYDKDF (reference sequence). In DNA, the CDR3 is TGTGCCACCAGCAGCGGAAGGGCACGCGGTACGCAGTATTTT. This translates into CATSSGRARGTQYF.

This rearrangement joins TRBV25-1 to TRBJ2-5, with D perhaps TRBD2 (6 bases). Germline-derived CDR1 and CDR2 are MGHDK and SYGVNS. This CDR3 contains 16 residues. V was pared by 2 bases and J by 1 base, with 14 bases between. CDR3 coding DNA: TGTGCCAGCAGTGAAAGAGGGGCCGGGAGCCAAGAGACCCAGTACTTC. Its translation is CASSERGAGSQETQYF. Using reference TRBV25-1 and TRBJ2-5 for the parts outside the CDR3, the full variable domain is EADIYQTPRYLVIGTGKKITLECSQTMGHDKMYWYQQDPGMELHLIHYSYGVNSTEKGDLSSESTVSRIRTEHFPLTLESARPSHTSQYLCASSERGAGSQETQYFGPGTRLLVL.

Comment on this clonotype: This may be a read error: a much more frequent sequence differs by one nucleotide. The chain joins TRBV6-4 to TRBJ2-5, with TRBD2 matching over 7 bases. The J call may not be correct, given that the DNA end is closer to TRBJ2-7. From germline, CDR1 is MRHNA and CDR2 SNTAGT. CDR3 size: 17 residues. The DNA of the CDR3 is TGTGTCAGCCTTTGGGCTAGCGGTCCCCATGAAACCTACGAGCAGTACTTC. Protein product: CVSLWASGPHETYEQYF.

The chain is built from TRBV2 and TRBJ2-4; 15 bases fit TRBD2. The CDR3 has 18 residues. J gave up 4 bases and V 5 bases, and 9 bases lay outside the gene matches. Germline CDR1 and CDR2: SNHLY and FYNNEI. The CDR3 nucleotides read TGTGCCAGCAGTCACTCGGGGACTAGCGGGAGGAATAAAAACATTCAGTACTTC. Amino acid sequence: CASSHSGTSGRNKNIQYF.

This chain connects TRBV29-1 to TRBJ2-4; D possibly corresponds to TRBD1 (6 bases). V lost 7 bases, J lost 1 base, and 17 bases lay in between. The CDR3 is 15 amino acids. CDR1 SQVTM and CDR2 ANQGSEA come from the germline V gene. The CDR3 nucleotides read TGCAGCGCCCAACAGGGCACGACTGCCAAAAACATTCAGTACTTC. Translation gives CSAQQGTTAKNIQYF.

The V call is TRBV5-5, the J call TRBJ2-3; D may be TRBD1 or TRBD2 (7 bases each). Germline V gene lookup returns CDR1 SGHKS and CDR2 YYEKEE (reference sequence). The CDR3 has 16 amino acids. V was trimmed by 4 bases and J by 8 bases, leaving 23 bases between them. CDR3 loop: CASSPTPTGEGATQYF. Written as DNA, the CDR3 is TGTGCCAGCAGCCCAACCCCCACAGGGGAGGGGGCTACGCAGTATTTT.

This rearrangement joins TRBV29-1 to TRBJ1-2, with 8 bases aligning to TRBD1. The J segment lost 2 bases and the V segment lost 6 bases, leaving 5 bases of the junction unmatched. CDR1 and CDR2 from the germline V gene are SQVTM and ANQGSEA. This CDR3 is 13 amino acids long. The CDR3 DNA reads TGCAGCGTGGACAGGGCGCAGAACTATGGCTACACCTTC. It yields the protein CSVDRAQNYGYTF. The variable domain in full, with the rest retrieved from reference TRBV29-1 and TRBJ1-2, is SAVISQKPSRDICQRGTSLTIQCQVDSQVTMMFWYRQQPGQSLTLIATANQGSEATYESGFVIDKFPISRPNLTFSTLTVSNMSPEDSSIYLCSVDRAQNYGYTFGSGTRLTVV.

V usage is TRBV20-1 and J usage is TRBJ2-3, with D perhaps matching TRBD2 (6 bases). This CDR3 has 12 residues. CDR1 and CDR2 (germline): DFQATT, SNEGSKA (reference sequence). Trimming removed 1 base at V and 9 bases at J, with 11 bases between. The DNA of the CDR3 is TGCAGTGCTAGAGTTGCAAGCGGGACGCAGTATTTT. Translation: CSARVASGTQYF.

The genes are TRBV7-8 and TRBJ1-2; perhaps TRBD1 as D (5 bases). The CDR3 spans 15 residues. The V end was cut by 2 bases, the J end by 2 bases, with 12 bases between. Germline V lookup: CDR1 SGHVS, CDR2 FQNEAQ. CDR3 amino acids: CASSLRITGNYGYTF. In DNA, the CDR3 is TGTGCCAGCAGCTTACGAATAACAGGAAACTATGGCTACACCTTC.

This clonotype came up a few times. The chain recombines TRBV15 with TRBJ2-5, with D possibly matching TRBD2 (5 bases). The germline V gene encodes CDR1 LNHNV and CDR2 YYDKDF (reference sequence). V gave up 2 bases and J gave up 5 bases, with 18 bases separating them. This CDR3 is 16 amino acids long. The CDR3 DNA follows: TGTGCCACCAGCAGATATCTCGGGGATTCACGGGAGACCCAGTACTTC. It encodes CATSRYLGDSRETQYF.

The genes are TRBV29-1 and TRBJ1-1; D remains unclear. The CDR3 covers 12 residues. The germline V gene has CDR1 SQVTM and CDR2 ANQGSEA. The V gene lost 3 bases and the J gene lost 7 bases, with 12 bases spanning the gap. CDR3: CSVDNPRGEAFF. In DNA, the CDR3 is TGCAGCGTTGACAACCCTCGAGGTGAAGCTTTCTTT.

This chain uses TRBV6-1 with TRBJ1-2; TRBD1 is a possible D gene (6 bases). CDR1 and CDR2 (germline): MNHNS, SASEGT. V lost 6 bases, J lost 5 bases, and 22 bases lay in between. The CDR3 runs 16 residues. This CDR3 reads CASRPRGDGHRYGYTF. In DNA form, the CDR3 reads TGTGCCAGCAGACCGAGGGGGGACGGACATCGGTATGGCTACACCTTC.

The chain links TRBV9 to TRBJ2-5; D is uncertain. V gave up 4 bases and J gave up 2 bases, with 12 bases separating them. CDR3 length: 14 residues. Germline-derived CDR1 and CDR2 are SGDLS and YYNGEE. The CDR3 region has the DNA TGTGCCAGCAGCAGAACAAGAAAACAAGAGACCCAGTACTTC. Translating it yields CASSRTRKQETQYF. Drawing the rest from reference TRBV9 and TRBJ2-5, the complete variable domain is DSGVTQTPKHLITATGQRVTLRCSPRSGDLSVYWYQQSLDQGLQFLIQYYNGEERAKGNILERFSAQQFPDLHSELNLSSLELGDSALYFCASSRTRKQETQYFGPGTRLLVL.

This chain links TRBV7-8 with TRBJ2-7; 8 bases are a match to TRBD2. Judging by the DNA end, TRBJ2-5 fits better; the J call may be wrong. The CDR3 has 16 residues. Germline V CDR1 and CDR2: SGHVS, FQNEAQ. CDR3 in DNA: TGTGCCAGCAGCTCGCTGATTAGCGGGATGAGAGAGACCCAGTACTTC. It is translated as CASSSLISGMRETQYF.

This clonotype was recorded once. The V call is TRBV19, the J call TRBJ2-2; D may be TRBD2 (6 bases). CDR1 and CDR2 (germline): LNHDA, SQIVND (reference sequence). V lost 3 bases, J lost 7 bases, and 12 bases lay in between. The CDR3 has 14 residues. The CDR3 nucleotides are TGTGCCAGTAGTATGGTTAGCGGCTTCGGGGAGCTGTTTTTT. Amino acids: CASSMVSGFGELFF.

The chain joins TRBV20-1 to TRBJ1-4; D is ambiguous. The V gene's germline CDR1 is DFQATT and CDR2 SNEGSKA (reference sequence). This CDR3 is 13 amino acids long. The ends were cut back, 6 bases at V and 4 bases at J, with 12 bases in the middle. CDR3 DNA: TGCAGTGCCCCGGGCCGCTTTAATGAAAAACTGTTTTTT. Amino acid sequence: CSAPGRFNEKLFF.

This clonotype showed up just a few times. V usage is TRBV20-1 and J usage is TRBJ2-7; the D gene is possibly TRBD1 (6 bases). The CDR3 has 14 residues. Deletions cut 3 bases from V and 5 bases from J, with 17 bases between. Germline lookup yields CDR1 DFQATT and CDR2 SNEGSKA (reference sequence). The CDR3 DNA sequence: TGCAGTGCTAGTGAGCAGGGGAGTTGGAACGAGCAGTACTTC. Translation gives CSASEQGSWNEQYF.

The chain links TRBV28 to TRBJ2-4; 9 bases map to TRBD2. The CDR3 consists of 13 residues. CDR1 MDHEN and CDR2 SYDVKM come from the germline V gene. As DNA, the CDR3 is TGTGCTAGCGGGAGTGGAGCCAAAAACATTCAGTACTTC. This gives the protein CASGSGAKNIQYF. Drawing the rest from reference TRBV28 and TRBJ2-4, the complete variable domain is DVKVTQSSRYLVKRTGEKVFLECVQDMDHENMFWYRQDPGLGLRLIYFSYDVKMKEKGDIPEGYSVSREKKERFSLILESASTNQTSMYLCASGSGAKNIQYFGAGTRLSVL.

The table lists this clonotype with a few counts. This chain uses TRBV28 with TRBJ2-5; 12 bases line up with TRBD2. The CDR3 totals 14 residues. Germline loops: CDR1 MDHEN, CDR2 SYDVKM. V shed 6 bases, J shed 6 bases, and the junction held 5 bases outside the gene matches. CDR3 DNA sequence: TGTGCCAGCAGCCCGACTAGCGGGGGAAAGACCCAGTACTTC. Amino acids: CASSPTSGGKTQYF.

The J gene is TRBJ1-1, the V gene TRBV6-6; no reliable D call. V was shortened by 7 bases and J by 0 bases, with 12 bases between the two germline ends. There are 14 residues in the CDR3. Germline-derived CDR1 and CDR2 are MNHNY and SVGAGI (reference sequence). CDR3 sequence: CASTTDFMNTEAFF. Here the CDR3 DNA reads TGTGCCAGCACCACCGACTTTATGAACACTGAAGCTTTCTTT.

This CDR3 is CAISEEISEQFF. Here the CDR3 DNA reads TGTGCCATCAGTGAGGAAATTTCTGAGCAGTTCTTC. The chain employs TRBV10-3 and TRBJ2-1; D not certain. With 2 bases removed from V and 9 bases from J, the gap between germline ends came to 8 bases. The germline V gene has CDR1 ENHRY and CDR2 SYGVKD. This CDR3 has 12 residues.

V is TRBV5-1 and J is TRBJ2-1; D is ambiguous. Per the germline V gene, CDR1 is SGHRS and CDR2 is YFSETQ. The V end was cut by 0 bases, the J end by 6 bases, with 16 bases between. This CDR3 is built from 16 residues. The chain's CDR3 is CASSLDGRLLGNEQFF. The CDR3 nucleotides are TGCGCCAGCAGCTTGGATGGGCGGCTTTTGGGCAATGAGCAGTTCTTC.

The chain uses TRBV20-1 and TRBJ2-5; 7 nucleotides match TRBD1. Germline V CDR1 and CDR2: DFQATT, SNEGSKA (reference sequence). The ends lost 0 bases at V and 11 bases at J; junction bases unmatched: 21. This CDR3 comprises 17 residues. The CDR3 DNA reads TGCAGTGCTAGAGATCTACAGGGGACGAGGTCCTACAATGAGCAGTACTTC. Amino acid sequence: CSARDLQGTRSYNEQYF.

The genes are TRBV20-1 and TRBJ2-1; 9 bases fit TRBD2. Trimming at V came to 6 bases and at J to 3 bases, leaving 18 bases not matched to a gene. The length of the CDR3 is 18 residues. Germline V gives CDR1 DFQATT, CDR2 SNEGSKA (reference sequence). The CDR3 sequence: CSARSYLAGINNYNEQFF. In nucleotides, the CDR3 is TGCAGTGCCCGTAGTTACCTAGCGGGGATCAATAACTACAATGAGCAGTTCTTC.